The TCR beta chain described here comes from a study of blood T cell repertoires in COVID-19. Study summary: Samples representing acute and convalescent COVID-19 were sourced from the United States, Italy and Spain.

Sequencing was performed with immunoSEQ multiplex PCR; in TCRdb, only in-frame clones are kept and a portion is missing. Of over 45,000 clones listed, approximately 81% were seen once; the top ten hold 25% to 35%. The clonotype originates from a woman older than 75 with active or convalescent COVID-19. The sample comprised peripheral blood.

As DNA, the CDR3 is TGTGCCAGCAGCTTGCTGGGTAAGGGAGGAGAGACCCAGTACTTC. Amino acids: CASSLLGKGGETQYF. The chain has TRBV5-6 and TRBJ2-5, with D perhaps matching TRBD2 (6 bases). The germline CDR1 and CDR2 sequences are SGHDT and YYEEEE. Trimming pared 1 base from V and 4 bases from J, leaving 14 bases between. The CDR3 consists of 15 residues.